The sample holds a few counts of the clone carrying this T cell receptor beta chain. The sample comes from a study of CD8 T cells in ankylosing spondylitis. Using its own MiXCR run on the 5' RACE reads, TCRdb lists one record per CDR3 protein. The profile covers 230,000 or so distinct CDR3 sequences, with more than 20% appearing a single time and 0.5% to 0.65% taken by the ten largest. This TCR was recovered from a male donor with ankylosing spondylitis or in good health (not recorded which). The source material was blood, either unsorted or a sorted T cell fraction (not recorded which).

The CDR3 region is CATLRLQGSYEQYF. CDR3 DNA sequence: TGTGCCACCCTAAGGCTACAGGGGTCCTACGAGCAGTACTTC. The chain carries TRBV10-3 and TRBJ2-7, with 7 bases matching TRBD1. Per the germline V gene, CDR1 is ENHRY and CDR2 is SYGVKD. V shed 10 bases, J shed 1 base, and the junction held 10 bases outside the gene matches. The CDR3 spans 14 residues.